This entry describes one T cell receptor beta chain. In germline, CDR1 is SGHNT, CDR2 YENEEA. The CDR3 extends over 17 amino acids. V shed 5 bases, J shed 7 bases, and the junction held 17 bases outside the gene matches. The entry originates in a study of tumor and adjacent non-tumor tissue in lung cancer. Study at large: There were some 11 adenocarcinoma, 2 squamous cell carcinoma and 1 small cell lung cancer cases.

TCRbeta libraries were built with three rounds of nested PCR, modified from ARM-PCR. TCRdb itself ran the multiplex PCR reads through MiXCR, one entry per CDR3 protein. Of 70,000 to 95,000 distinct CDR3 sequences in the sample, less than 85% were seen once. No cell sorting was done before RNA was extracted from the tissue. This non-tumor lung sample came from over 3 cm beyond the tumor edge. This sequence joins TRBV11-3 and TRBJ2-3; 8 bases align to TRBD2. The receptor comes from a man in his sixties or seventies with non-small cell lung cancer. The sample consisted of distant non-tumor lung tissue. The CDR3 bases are TGTGCCAGCAGCCTAAGGGGGTCTAACGGGAGGGTGAATACGCAGTATTTT. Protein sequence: CASSLRGSNGRVNTQYF.